A single sample gave rise to the 9 T cell receptor beta chains below, sequenced in a study of regulatory T cells in long-lasting Graves disease. CDR3 regions were amplified by Arm-PCR using iRepertoire HTBI primers to build TCR beta libraries. MiXCR, run by TCRdb on the multiplex PCR reads, gives a single entry per CDR3 protein. The table shows around 400,000 distinct CDR3 sequences, with approximately 22% occurring only once. Stated time point: persistent/refractory GD, antithyroid drugs over 5 years with positive TRAb. Isolated PBMC RNA provided the starting material for the TCR library. The sample in question was peripheral blood mononuclear cells (PBMCs), obtained when the disease was refractory, from a patient treated with antithyroid drugs. The receptor set was obtained from a female donor with Graves disease.

In its sample, this clonotype was seen many times. The chain carries TRBV2 and TRBJ1-2; D unresolved. Looked up from germline, CDR1 is SNHLY and CDR2 is FYNNEI. The CDR3 runs to 13 residues. V lost 2 bases, J lost 3 bases, and 7 bases lay in between. The CDR3 bases are TGTGCCAGCAGTGAACCTTCGGACTATGGCTACACCTTC. The encoded protein is CASSEPSDYGYTF.

The J gene is TRBJ2-7, the V gene TRBV7-9; 11 nucleotides line up with TRBD2. CDR3 length: 15 amino acids. J gave up 3 bases and V 5 bases, and 6 bases lay outside the gene matches. Germline V gives CDR1 SEHNR, CDR2 FQNEAQ (reference sequence). The CDR3 protein is CASSQLGTSGYEQYF. DNA for the CDR3: TGTGCCAGCAGCCAGCTCGGGACTAGCGGCTACGAGCAGTACTTC.

About this clonotype itself: A much larger clone differs by one base, so this may be a read error. The CDR3 does not end in the conserved phenylalanine or tryptophan, so this is likely a read error. The V gene is TRBV6-1, the J gene TRBJ2-4; 13 nucleotides align to TRBD2. V lost 7 bases to trimming and J lost 1 base; unmatched junction nucleotides: 13. The CDR3 has 19 residues. Germline values: CDR1 MNHNS, CDR2 SASEGT. CDR3 amino acids: CASNPTRLAGGEAKNIQYL. The CDR3 DNA is TGTGCCAGCAACCCAACTAGACTAGCGGGAGGTGAGGCCAAAAACATTCAGTACCTC.

The table lists this clonotype with many counts. This chain links TRBV27 with TRBJ2-7; no reliable D call. Germline CDR1 is MNHEY and CDR2 is SMNVEV (reference sequence). With 8 bases removed from V and 6 bases from J, the gap between germline ends came to 17 bases. This CDR3 spans 13 amino acids. CDR3 sequence reads: CASSPGTLVEQYF. The CDR3, as DNA: TGTGCCAGCTCCCCAGGAACTTTAGTCGAGCAGTACTTC.

This clonotype appeared a few times. This sequence joins TRBV7-2 and TRBJ1-1; tentatively, D is TRBD1 (6 bases). Looked up from germline, CDR1 is SGHTA and CDR2 is FQGNSA. Trimming cost V 0 bases and J 8 bases, with 13 bases left between them. There are 14 residues in the CDR3. CDR3 DNA: TGTGCCAGCAGCTTAGCGCAGGGGAGAAGGGAAGCTTTCTTT. Amino acids: CASSLAQGRREAFF.

In the case of this clonotype: The conserved closing phenylalanine or tryptophan is absent in this CDR3, likely reflecting a read error. The rearrangement uses TRBV14 and TRBJ2-5; 7 bases line up with TRBD1. CDR3 length: 17 amino acids. Trimming at V came to 1 base and at J to 0 bases, leaving 8 bases not matched to a gene. CDR1 SGHDN and CDR2 FVKESK come from the germline V gene. CDR3 coding DNA: TGTGCCAGCAGCCAAGCCGCAGGGGGATTCAACCAAGAGACCCAGTACCTC. Translation: CASSQAAGGFNQETQYL.

This clonotype was recorded at least ten times. The rearrangement joins TRBV28 to TRBJ1-2; 8 bases are shared with TRBD1. V lost 5 bases, J lost 4 bases, and 3 bases stayed unmatched. The CDR3 length is 13 residues. Germline V CDR1 and CDR2: MDHEN, SYDVKM. CDR3 sequence (DNA): TGTGCCAGCAGTCTCGACAGGGGCTATGGCTACACCTTC. Its protein product is CASSLDRGYGYTF.

Concerning this clonotype itself: This sequence may be a read error, since a much larger clone differs from it by one base. The chain combines TRBV6-2 or TRBV6-3 with TRBJ2-2; 7 bases agree with TRBD1. The CDR3 has 17 amino acids. Germline V gene sequence: CDR1 MNHEY, CDR2 SVGEGT. The chain's CDR3 is CTSSEVWQGEHAGELFF. CDR3 in DNA: TGTACCAGCAGTGAAGTATGGCAGGGGGAACATGCCGGGGAGCTGTTTTTT.

This clonotype showed up many times. DNA of the CDR3: TGTGCCACCAGCAGAGATCGGCTAGCGGGATTCTACGAGCAGTACTTC. This codes for CATSRDRLAGFYEQYF. This chain connects TRBV15 to TRBJ2-7; 9 bases are a match to TRBD2. V shed 0 bases and J 3 bases; nucleotides not matched to a gene: 6. Germline V gene sequence: CDR1 LNHNV, CDR2 YYDKDF (reference sequence). This CDR3 contains 16 residues.